This T cell receptor beta chain was profiled in a study of blood T cells in healthy people across ages. Study conclusions and caveats: Compared with aged donors, long-lived donors showed fewer expanded clones, suggesting selection. CMV status of donors was unknown, possibly confounding expanded clonotype changes.

About this clonotype: Its antigen is not identified.

Using a J-beta primer mix together with a sample-barcoded 5' primer, a second PCR was run for roughly 6 to 11 cycles. Each CDR3 protein gets one entry after TCRdb re-called the 5' RACE reads with MiXCR. The repertoire holds approximately 1,000,000 distinct CDR3 sequences, roughly two fifths seen once, with about an eighth in the top ten. J lost 7 bases, V lost 0 bases, and 8 bases had no gene match. From germline, CDR1 is DFQATT and CDR2 SNEGSKA (reference sequence). The CDR3 sequence is 16 residues long. This receptor was identified in a young man in good health. Sequencing was performed on blood. V gene TRBV20-1 combines with J gene TRBJ2-1; 11 bases match TRBD1. In nucleotides, the CDR3 is TGCAGTGCTAGAGATGGCCGGACAGGGGGCAAGAATGAGCAGTTCTTC. It yields the protein CSARDGRTGGKNEQFF.